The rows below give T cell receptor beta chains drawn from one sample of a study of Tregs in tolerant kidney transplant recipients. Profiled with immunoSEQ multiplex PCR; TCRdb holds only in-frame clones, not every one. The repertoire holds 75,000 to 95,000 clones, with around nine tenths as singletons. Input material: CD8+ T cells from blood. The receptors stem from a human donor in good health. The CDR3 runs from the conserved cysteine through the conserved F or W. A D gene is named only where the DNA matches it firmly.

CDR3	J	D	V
CASSEWAGGNPSTDTQYF	TRBJ2-3	TRBD2	TRBV6-1
CASSLETPGGAEGYTF	TRBJ1-2	.	TRBV7-6
CSVTGLAGVSYEQYF	TRBJ2-7	TRBD2	TRBV29-1
CASSLGTGNGYTF	TRBJ1-2	TRBD1	TRBV7-9
CASSGAVYGYTF	TRBJ1-2	.	TRBV2
CASSSRQGSYEQYF	TRBJ2-7	TRBD1	TRBV5-1
CASSAGLAGDSDTQYF	TRBJ2-3	TRBD2	TRBV6-4
CASSQGVHEQFF	TRBJ2-1	.	TRBV4-1
CASSQAAGSYGYTF	TRBJ1-2	.	TRBV4-1
CSVEDWDSQRGYTF	TRBJ1-2	TRBD1	TRBV29-1
CASSIRQSGANVLTF	TRBJ2-6	.	TRBV19
CASSTWTGNPLEQYF	TRBJ2-7	TRBD1	TRBV13
CASSIRSPQEQFF	TRBJ2-1	.	TRBV19
CASSLGQGFTNEKLFF	TRBJ1-4	TRBD1	TRBV5-1
CASSYGRAYRDTEAFF	TRBJ1-1	.	TRBV6-5
CATQRTSGSPEQFF	TRBJ2-1	TRBD2	TRBV27
CASGPPRETQYF	TRBJ2-5	.	TRBV6-5
CASSSSGAGGETQYF	TRBJ2-5	TRBD2	TRBV7-3
CASSSDRGWGYGYTF	TRBJ1-2	TRBD1	TRBV11-2
CASSQVGASYEQYF	TRBJ2-7	.	TRBV4-1
CASNPGWGLASPELFF	TRBJ2-2	TRBD2	TRBV9
CATKRVDGRETQYF	TRBJ2-5	.	TRBV6-5
CASSLYGTGGATNEKLFF	TRBJ1-4	TRBD1	TRBV27
CASSVDLAHYNEQFF	TRBJ2-1	.	TRBV9
CASSQGTSGIREQYF	TRBJ2-7	TRBD2	TRBV4-1
CASSLSGRTYNEQFF	TRBJ2-1	.	TRBV7-9
CASSYGEGTAYGYTF	TRBJ1-2	TRBD1	TRBV6-5
CASSLGLLGPQHF	TRBJ1-5	.	TRBV4-1
CASSDAPPGSYNEQFF	TRBJ2-1	.	TRBV6-1
CASSLDGTIGSYGYTF	TRBJ1-2	.	TRBV11-2
CASSISSFRYTLAKNIQYF	TRBJ2-4	.	TRBV19
CASSPGGYNEQFF	TRBJ2-1	.	TRBV18
CASSPRSLMNTEAFF	TRBJ1-1	.	TRBV5-1
CASSLFVRQDAEAFF	TRBJ1-1	.	TRBV5-8
CAISEPVNTLPGQGLYEQYF	TRBJ2-7	TRBD1	TRBV10-3
CASSLEGSISGANVLTF	TRBJ2-6	.	TRBV5-1
CASSFRRWGWANVLTF	TRBJ2-6	.	TRBV11-2
CASSLEAVGLGEQYF	TRBJ2-7	.	TRBV5-4
CASSFQTSGRALTGELFF	TRBJ2-2	TRBD2	TRBV27
CASSQDEGGSYNEQFF	TRBJ2-1	.	TRBV13
CASSSDNLGSLSDTQYF	TRBJ2-3	.	TRBV27
CASSLGGGAYEQYF	TRBJ2-7	.	TRBV27
CASTPVGGRVETQYF	TRBJ2-5	.	TRBV5-6
CASSPPASYNEQFF	TRBJ2-1	.	TRBV18
CASSQDHYPNYGYTF	TRBJ1-2	.	TRBV14
CASSPPGALYGYTF	TRBJ1-2	.	TRBV27
CASSDSGQGYEQYF	TRBJ2-7	TRBD1	TRBV6-4
CASWAPHEQYF	TRBJ2-7	.	TRBV6-1
CASSEAGLGSNEQFF	TRBJ2-1	TRBD2	TRBV2
CASREGAYNEQFF	TRBJ2-1	.	TRBV19